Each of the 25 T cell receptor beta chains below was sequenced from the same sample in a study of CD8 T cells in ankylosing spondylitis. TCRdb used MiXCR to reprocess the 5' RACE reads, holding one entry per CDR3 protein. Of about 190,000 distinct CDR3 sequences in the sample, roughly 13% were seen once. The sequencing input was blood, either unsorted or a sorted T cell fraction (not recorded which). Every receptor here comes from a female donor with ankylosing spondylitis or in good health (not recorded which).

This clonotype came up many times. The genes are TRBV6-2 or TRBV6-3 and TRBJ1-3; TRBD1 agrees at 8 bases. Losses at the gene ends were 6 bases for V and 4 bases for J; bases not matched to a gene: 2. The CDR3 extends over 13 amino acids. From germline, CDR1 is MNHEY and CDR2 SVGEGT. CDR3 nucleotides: TGTGCCAGCAGCGGACAGGGAGGAAACACCATATATTTT. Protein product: CASSGQGGNTIYF.

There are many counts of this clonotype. CDR3 nucleotides: TGCAGTGCTAGGGCCAATCAGCCCCAGCATTTT. Translation: CSARANQPQHF. This chain links TRBV20-1 with TRBJ1-5; D gene unclear. The germline CDR1 and CDR2 sequences are DFQATT and SNEGSKA (reference sequence). The germline V and J ends were trimmed by 3 bases and 3 bases, with 3 bases remaining between them. The CDR3 loop spans 11 amino acids.

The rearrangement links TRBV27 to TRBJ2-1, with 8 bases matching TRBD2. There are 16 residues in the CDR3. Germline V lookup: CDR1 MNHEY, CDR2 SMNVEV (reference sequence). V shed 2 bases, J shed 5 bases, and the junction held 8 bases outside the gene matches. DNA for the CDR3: TGTGCCAGCAGTTTACGTCAGCGGGAGACGAACAATGAGCAGTTCTTC. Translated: CASSLRQRETNNEQFF.

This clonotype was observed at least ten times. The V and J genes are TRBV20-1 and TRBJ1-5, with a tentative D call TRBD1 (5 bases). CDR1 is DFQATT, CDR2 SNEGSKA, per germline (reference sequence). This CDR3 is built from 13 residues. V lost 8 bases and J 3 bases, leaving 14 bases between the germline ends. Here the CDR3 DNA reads TGCAGTTCGCTGGCGGGGGACAATCAGCCCCAGCATTTT. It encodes CSSLAGDNQPQHF.

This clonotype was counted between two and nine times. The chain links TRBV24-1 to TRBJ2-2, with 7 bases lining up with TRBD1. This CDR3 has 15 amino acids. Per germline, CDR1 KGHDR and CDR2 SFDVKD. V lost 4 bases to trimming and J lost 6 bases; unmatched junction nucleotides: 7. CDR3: CATSEVFQGAGELFF. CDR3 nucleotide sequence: TGTGCCACCAGTGAAGTCTTCCAGGGGGCCGGGGAGCTGTTTTTT.

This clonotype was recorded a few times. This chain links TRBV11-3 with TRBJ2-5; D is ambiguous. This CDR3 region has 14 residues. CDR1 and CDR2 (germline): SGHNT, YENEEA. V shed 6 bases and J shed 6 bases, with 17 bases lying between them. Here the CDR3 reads CASSSSGPQKTQYF. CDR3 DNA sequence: TGTGCCAGCAGTTCATCCGGGCCCCAGAAGACCCAGTACTTC.

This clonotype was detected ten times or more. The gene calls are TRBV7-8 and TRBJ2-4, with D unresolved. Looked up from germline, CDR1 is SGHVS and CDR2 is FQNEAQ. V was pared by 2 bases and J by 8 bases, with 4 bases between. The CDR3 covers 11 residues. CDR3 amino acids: CASSLRDIQYF. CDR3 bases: TGTGCCAGCAGCTTAAGGGACATTCAGTACTTC.

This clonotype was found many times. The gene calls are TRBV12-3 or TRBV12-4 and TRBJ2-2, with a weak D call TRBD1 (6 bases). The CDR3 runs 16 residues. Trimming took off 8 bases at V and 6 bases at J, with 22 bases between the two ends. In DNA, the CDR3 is TGTGCCAGCCTACTGTTCGCAGGGGTAGGAGCCGGGGAGCTGTTTTTT. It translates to CASLLFAGVGAGELFF.

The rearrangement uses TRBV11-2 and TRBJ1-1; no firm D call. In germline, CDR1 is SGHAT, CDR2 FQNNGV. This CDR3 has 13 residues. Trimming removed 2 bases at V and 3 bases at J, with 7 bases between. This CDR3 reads CASSLSVDTEAFF. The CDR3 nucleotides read TGTGCCAGCAGCTTATCCGTGGACACTGAAGCTTTCTTT.

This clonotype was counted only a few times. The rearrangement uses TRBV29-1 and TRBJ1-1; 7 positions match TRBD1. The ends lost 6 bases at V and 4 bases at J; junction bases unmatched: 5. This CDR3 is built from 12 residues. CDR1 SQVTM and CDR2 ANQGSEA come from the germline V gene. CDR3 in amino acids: CSVWTGGTEAFF. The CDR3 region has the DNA TGCAGCGTGTGGACAGGAGGCACTGAAGCTTTCTTT.

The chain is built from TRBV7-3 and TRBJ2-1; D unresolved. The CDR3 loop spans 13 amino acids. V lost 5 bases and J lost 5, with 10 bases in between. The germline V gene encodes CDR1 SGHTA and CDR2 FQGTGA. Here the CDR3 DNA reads TGTGCCAGCAGCCTCGGAATAGACAATGAGCAGTTCTTC. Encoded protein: CASSLGIDNEQFF.

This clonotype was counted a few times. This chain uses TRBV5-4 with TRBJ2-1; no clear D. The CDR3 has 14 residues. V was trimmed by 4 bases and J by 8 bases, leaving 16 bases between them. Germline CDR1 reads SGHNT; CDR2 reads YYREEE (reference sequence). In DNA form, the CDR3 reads TGTGCCAGCAGCCTCGGTCCGGCGATCCATGAGCAGTTCTTC. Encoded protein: CASSLGPAIHEQFF.

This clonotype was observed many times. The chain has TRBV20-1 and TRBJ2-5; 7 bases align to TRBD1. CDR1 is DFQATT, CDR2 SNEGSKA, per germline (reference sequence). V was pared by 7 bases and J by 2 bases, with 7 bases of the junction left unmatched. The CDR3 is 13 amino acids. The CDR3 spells CSVIGTDQETQYF. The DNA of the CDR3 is TGCAGTGTTATCGGGACAGATCAAGAGACCCAGTACTTC.

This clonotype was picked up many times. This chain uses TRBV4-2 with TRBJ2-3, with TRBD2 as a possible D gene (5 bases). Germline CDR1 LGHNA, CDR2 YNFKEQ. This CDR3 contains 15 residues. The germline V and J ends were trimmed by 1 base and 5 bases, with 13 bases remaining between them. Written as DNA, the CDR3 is TGTGCCAGCAGCCAAGCACTGCGGGCTATAGATACGCAGTATTTT. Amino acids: CASSQALRAIDTQYF.

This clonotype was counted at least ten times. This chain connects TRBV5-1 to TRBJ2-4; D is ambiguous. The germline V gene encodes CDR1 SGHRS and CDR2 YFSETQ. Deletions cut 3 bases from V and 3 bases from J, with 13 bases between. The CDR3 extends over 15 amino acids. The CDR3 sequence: CASSSLGQDKNIQYF. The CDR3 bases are TGCGCCAGCAGCTCTCTCGGGCAAGACAAAAACATTCAGTACTTC.

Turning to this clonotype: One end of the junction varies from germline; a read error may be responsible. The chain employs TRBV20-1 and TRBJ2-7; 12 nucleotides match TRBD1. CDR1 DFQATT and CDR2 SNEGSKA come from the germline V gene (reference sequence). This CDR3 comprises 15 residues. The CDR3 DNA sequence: TGCAGTGCTCAAATCCCCGGGACAGGGGGCTACAAGCAGTACTTC. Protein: CSAQIPGTGGYKQYF.

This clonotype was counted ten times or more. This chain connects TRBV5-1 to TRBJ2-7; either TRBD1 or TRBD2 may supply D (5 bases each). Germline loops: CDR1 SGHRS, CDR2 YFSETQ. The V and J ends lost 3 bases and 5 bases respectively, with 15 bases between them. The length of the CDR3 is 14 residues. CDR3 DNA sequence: TGCGCCAGCAGCTCCTCCGGGACCCCAGACGAGCAGTACTTC. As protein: CASSSSGTPDEQYF.

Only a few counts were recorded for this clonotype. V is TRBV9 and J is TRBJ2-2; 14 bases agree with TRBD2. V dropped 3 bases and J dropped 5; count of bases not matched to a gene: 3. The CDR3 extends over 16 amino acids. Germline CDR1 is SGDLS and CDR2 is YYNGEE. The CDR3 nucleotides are TGTGCCAGCAGCGAGGGACTAGCGGGAGTTACCGGGGAGCTGTTTTTT. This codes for CASSEGLAGVTGELFF.

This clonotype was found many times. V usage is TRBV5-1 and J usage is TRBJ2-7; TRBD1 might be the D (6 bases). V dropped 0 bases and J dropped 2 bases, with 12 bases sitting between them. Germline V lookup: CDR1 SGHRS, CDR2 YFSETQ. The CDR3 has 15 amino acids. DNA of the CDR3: TGCGCCAGCAGCTTGGTTTCAGGGGCCCCCTACGAGCAGTACTTC. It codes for CASSLVSGAPYEQYF.

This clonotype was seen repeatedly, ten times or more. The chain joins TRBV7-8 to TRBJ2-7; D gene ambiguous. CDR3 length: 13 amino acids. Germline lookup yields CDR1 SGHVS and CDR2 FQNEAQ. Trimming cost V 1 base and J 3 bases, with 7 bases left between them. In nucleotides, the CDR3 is TGTGCCAGCAGCTTAGATCCGGACTACGAGCAGTACTTC. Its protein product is CASSLDPDYEQYF.

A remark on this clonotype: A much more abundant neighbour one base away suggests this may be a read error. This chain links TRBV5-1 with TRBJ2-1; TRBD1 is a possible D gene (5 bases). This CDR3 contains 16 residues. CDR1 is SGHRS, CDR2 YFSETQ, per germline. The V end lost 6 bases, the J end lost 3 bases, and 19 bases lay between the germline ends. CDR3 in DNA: TGCGCCAGCATCACTCGACCAGGGAATGACTACAATGAGCAGTTCTTC. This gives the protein CASITRPGNDYNEQFF.

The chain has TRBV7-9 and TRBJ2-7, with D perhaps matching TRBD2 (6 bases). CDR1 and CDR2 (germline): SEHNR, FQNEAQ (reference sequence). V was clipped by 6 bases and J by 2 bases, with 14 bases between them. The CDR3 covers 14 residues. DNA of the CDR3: TGTGCCAGCAGTTCACGGGAGTCAGCCTACGAGCAGTACTTC. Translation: CASSSRESAYEQYF.

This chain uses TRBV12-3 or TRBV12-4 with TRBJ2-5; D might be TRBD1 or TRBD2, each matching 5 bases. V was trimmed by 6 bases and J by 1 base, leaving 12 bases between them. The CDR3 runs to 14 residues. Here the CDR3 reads CASSHSGGQETQYF. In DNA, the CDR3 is TGTGCCAGCAGCCACTCTGGGGGCCAAGAGACCCAGTACTTC.

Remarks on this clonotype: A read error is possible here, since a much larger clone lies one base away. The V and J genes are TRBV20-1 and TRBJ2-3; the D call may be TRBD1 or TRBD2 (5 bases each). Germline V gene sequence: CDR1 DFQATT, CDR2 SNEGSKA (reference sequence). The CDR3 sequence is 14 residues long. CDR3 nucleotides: TGCAGTACTAGGACCCGTCTGGGGACCGATACGCAGTATTTT. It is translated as CSTRTRLGTDTQYF.

CDR3 in DNA: TGTGCCAGCAGCCATGACAGGGCGAGCTCCTACGAGCAGTACTTC. This encodes CASSHDRASSYEQYF. The chain combines TRBV28 with TRBJ2-7, with 7 bases that match TRBD1. Germline V CDR1 and CDR2: MDHEN, SYDVKM. There are 15 residues in the CDR3. Unmatched junction bases numbered 8, after V lost 6 bases and J lost 0 bases.